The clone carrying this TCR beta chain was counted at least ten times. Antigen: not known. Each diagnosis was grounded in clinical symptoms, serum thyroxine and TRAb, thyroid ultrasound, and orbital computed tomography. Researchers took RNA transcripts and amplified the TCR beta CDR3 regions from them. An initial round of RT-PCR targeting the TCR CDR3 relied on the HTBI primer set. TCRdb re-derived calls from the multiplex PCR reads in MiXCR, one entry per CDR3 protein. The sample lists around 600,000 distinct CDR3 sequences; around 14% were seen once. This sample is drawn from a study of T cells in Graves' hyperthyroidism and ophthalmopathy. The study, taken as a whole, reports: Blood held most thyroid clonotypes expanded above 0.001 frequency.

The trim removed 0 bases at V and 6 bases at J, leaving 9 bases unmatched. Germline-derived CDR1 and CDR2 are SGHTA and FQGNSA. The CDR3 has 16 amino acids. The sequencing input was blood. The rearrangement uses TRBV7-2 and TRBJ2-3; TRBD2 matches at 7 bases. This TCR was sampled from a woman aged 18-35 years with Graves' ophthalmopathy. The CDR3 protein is CASSLARLAEYDTQYF. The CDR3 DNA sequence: TGTGCCAGCAGCTTAGCGCGGCTAGCGGAATATGATACGCAGTATTTT.